These 28 T cell receptor beta chains were all obtained from the same sample, sequenced in a study of blood T cell repertoires in COVID-19. Profiled with immunoSEQ multiplex PCR; TCRdb holds only in-frame clones, not every one. The table lists roughly 500,000 clones, nearly 90% of them singletons. Input material: peripheral blood. All receptors derive from a man aged 18 to 30 with COVID-19, enrolled during active disease.

The rearrangement uses TRBV6-6 and TRBJ1-4; D uncertain. CDR3 length equals 13 residues. V was cut by 4 bases and J by 5 bases, with 8 bases left in between. Germline loops: CDR1 MNHNY, CDR2 SVGAGI (reference sequence). CDR3 loop: CASSSYTNEKLFF. The CDR3 nucleotides read TGTGCCAGCAGTTCTTACACCAATGAAAAACTGTTTTTT.

The chain recombines TRBV6-2 or TRBV6-3 with TRBJ1-2; D might be TRBD1 (6 bases). The CDR3 length is 14 residues. V lost 0 bases, J lost 8 bases, and 13 bases lay in between. Per the germline V gene, CDR1 is MNHEY and CDR2 is SVGEGT. The CDR3 DNA reads as TGTGCCAGCAGTTACTCCGACAGGCACCAGGGCTACACCTTC. It yields the protein CASSYSDRHQGYTF.

The chain carries TRBV7-9 and TRBJ2-3, with TRBD2 identical over 10 bases. Per germline, CDR1 SEHNR and CDR2 FQNEAQ (reference sequence). The CDR3 contains 16 residues. The trim removed 5 bases at V and 4 bases at J, leaving 9 bases unmatched. CDR3 bases: TGTGCCAGCAGCGATAATCTAGCGGGGGTCGCAGATACGCAGTATTTT. It codes for CASSDNLAGVADTQYF.

The V call is TRBV4-1, the J call TRBJ2-2; a possible D gene is TRBD2 (5 bases). The germline CDR1 and CDR2 sequences are MGHRA and YSYEKL. This CDR3 has 14 residues. V gave up 2 bases and J gave up 6 bases, with 10 bases separating them. CDR3 sequence: CASSQLYGAGELFF. CDR3 in DNA: TGCGCCAGCAGCCAACTATACGGGGCCGGGGAGCTGTTTTTT.

The genes are TRBV7-8 and TRBJ2-7; D possibly corresponds to TRBD1 (5 bases). Germline V gives CDR1 SGHVS, CDR2 FQNEAQ. The ends were cut back, 4 bases at V and 0 bases at J, with 10 bases in the middle. The CDR3 loop spans 14 amino acids. The CDR3 is CASSSRTPSYEQYF. DNA for the CDR3: TGTGCCAGCAGCTCGAGGACACCCTCCTACGAGCAGTACTTC.

V and J are TRBV7-6 and TRBJ2-7; 7 positions agree with TRBD1. The J segment lost 6 bases and the V segment lost 5 bases, leaving 13 bases of the junction unmatched. The CDR3 consists of 15 residues. In germline, CDR1 is SGHVS, CDR2 FNYEAQ. The CDR3 loop reads CASSPNRQGRLEQYF. Here the CDR3 DNA reads TGTGCCAGCAGCCCCAATCGACAGGGAAGGCTCGAGCAGTACTTC.

The chain couples TRBV7-2 to TRBJ2-3; the D gene is possibly TRBD1 (6 bases). Germline CDR1 reads SGHTA; CDR2 reads FQGNSA. CDR3 length equals 14 residues. Trimming removed 6 bases from V and 2 bases from J, with 12 bases in between. This CDR3 reads CASRRDTHTDTQYF. The CDR3 DNA is TGTGCCAGCAGACGGGACACCCACACAGATACGCAGTATTTT.

The chain has TRBV3-1 (or the pseudogene TRBV3-2) and TRBJ2-5, with D possibly matching TRBD2 (6 bases). Trimming removed 6 bases at V and 4 bases at J, with 12 bases between. Germline lookup yields CDR1 LGHDT and CDR2 YNNKEL (reference sequence). There are 13 residues in the CDR3. In DNA, the CDR3 is TGTGCCAGCAGTCCGACTAGGGGAGAGACCCAGTACTTC. This translates into CASSPTRGETQYF.

CDR3 region: CASSHPGQSNYGYTF. The CDR3 region has the DNA TGTGCCAGCAGCCATCCCGGACAGTCTAACTATGGCTACACCTTC. The chain joins TRBV4-2 to TRBJ1-2; TRBD1 might be the D (6 bases). Trimming shortened V by 3 bases and J by 0 bases, and 11 bases separated the two germline ends. The CDR3 runs 15 residues. Germline-derived CDR1 and CDR2 are LGHNA and YNFKEQ.

This clone was counted a single time. This chain links TRBV21-1 with TRBJ1-1; the table names TRBD1, a call not compared with the DNA. TRBV21-1 is a known pseudogene. The CDR3 has 13 residues. This chain's CDR3 is CAQTGGENTEAFF. The CDR3 DNA reads as TGTGCGCAGACAGGGGGCGAGAACACTGAAGCTTTCTTT.

The V gene is TRBV5-1, the J gene TRBJ2-7; D might be TRBD2 (5 bases). Germline V CDR1 and CDR2: SGHRS, YFSETQ. This CDR3 has 15 residues. The V end lost 0 bases, the J end lost 0 bases, and 10 bases lay between the germline ends. CDR3 sequence (DNA): TGCGCCAGCAGCTTGGTGGCGGGCTTCTCCTACGAGCAGTACTTC. It encodes CASSLVAGFSYEQYF.

This clone was picked up one time. The J gene is TRBJ2-5, the V gene TRBV6-5; 10 nucleotides match TRBD2. Germline V gene lookup returns CDR1 MNHEY and CDR2 SVGAGI. V lost 0 bases and J lost 4; bases outside the gene matches: 5. The CDR3 is 16 residues long. The CDR3 loop reads CASSYSSSSGRETQYF. CDR3 nucleotide sequence: TGTGCCAGCAGTTACTCTTCTTCTAGCGGGAGAGAGACCCAGTACTTC.

The V call is TRBV7-8, the J call TRBJ2-1, with 14 bases matching TRBD2. V shed 8 bases, J shed 8 bases, and the junction held 5 bases outside the gene matches. From germline, CDR1 is SGHVS and CDR2 FQNEAQ. The CDR3 contains 14 residues. CDR3 region: CASAGTSGSYEQFF. The CDR3 bases are TGTGCCAGCGCCGGGACTAGCGGGAGCTATGAGCAGTTCTTC.

This chain links TRBV23-1 with TRBJ2-3; 7 bases are a match to TRBD2. Being an ORF, TRBV23-1 has a function that is uncertain. J was trimmed by 2 bases and V by 4 bases; bases with no gene match: 12. The CDR3 contains 17 residues. The CDR3 loop is CASSLPRTGGTTDTQYF. CDR3 DNA: TGCGCCAGCAGTCTCCCCCGGACGGGAGGCACCACAGATACGCAGTATTTT.

The chain combines TRBV21-1 with TRBJ1-2; TRBD1 is the table's D call, not checked against the DNA. TRBV21-1 is described as a pseudogene. The CDR3 contains 17 residues. CDR3: CASSTGAGGSLNYGYTF. Written as DNA, the CDR3 is TGTGCCAGCAGCACGGGGGCAGGGGGATCTCTTAACTATGGCTACACCTTC.

CDR3 sequence (DNA): TGTGCCAGCAGCCGCGCCTCGACTAACTTCAATGAGCAGTTCTTC. It translates to CASSRASTNFNEQFF. The V and J genes are TRBV3-1 (or the pseudogene TRBV3-2) and TRBJ2-1, with D possibly being TRBD2 (5 bases). The CDR3 runs to 15 residues. Germline CDR1 LGHDT, CDR2 YNNKEL (reference sequence). V dropped 4 bases and J dropped 6 bases, with 16 bases sitting between them.

The rearrangement uses TRBV27 and TRBJ1-5, with 7 bases matching TRBD1. V shed 6 bases, J shed 0 bases, and the junction held 2 bases outside the gene matches. The CDR3 sequence is 14 residues long. The germline V gene has CDR1 MNHEY and CDR2 SMNVEV (reference sequence). In nucleotides, the CDR3 is TGTGCCAGCAGACAGGGGTTTAGCAATCAGCCCCAGCATTTT. Its translation: CASRQGFSNQPQHF.

This rearrangement joins TRBV27 to TRBJ2-1; weak D call: TRBD1 (6 bases). In germline, CDR1 is MNHEY, CDR2 SMNVEV (reference sequence). There are 12 residues in the CDR3. Trimming shortened V by 5 bases and J by 8 bases, and 10 bases separated the two germline ends. The CDR3 sequence is CASSPQGYEQFF. The CDR3 nucleotides are TGTGCCAGCAGTCCGCAGGGGTATGAGCAGTTCTTC.

The chain has TRBV11-2 and TRBJ2-5; 8 bases are a match to TRBD2. Per germline, CDR1 SGHAT and CDR2 FQNNGV. V was pared by 5 bases and J by 5 bases, with 10 bases of the junction left unmatched. CDR3 length: 15 amino acids. The CDR3 loop reads CASSPGRGGWETQYF. CDR3 in DNA: TGTGCCAGCAGCCCCGGACGGGGGGGTTGGGAGACCCAGTACTTC. Combining the CDR3 with reference TRBV11-2 and TRBJ2-5 gives the whole variable domain EAGVAQSPRYKIIEKRQSVAFWCNPISGHATLYWYQQILGQGPKLLIQFQNNGVVDDSQLPKDRFSAERLKGVDSTLKIQPAKLEDSAVYLCASSPGRGGWETQYFGPGTRLLVL.

This chain connects TRBV24-1 to TRBJ2-2; 8 bases align to TRBD2. The CDR3 is made up of 17 amino acids. V shed 3 bases and J 7 bases; nucleotides not matched to a gene: 12. Germline V gene data show CDR1 as KGHDR and CDR2 as SFDVKD. The CDR3 sequence: CATSDPLREGLFGELFF. CDR3 nucleotides: TGTGCCACCAGTGATCCTCTACGGGAGGGCCTTTTCGGGGAGCTGTTTTTT.

The V and J genes are TRBV10-3 and TRBJ1-2; 7 nucleotides line up with TRBD1. The CDR3 spans 18 residues. The J segment lost 4 bases and the V segment lost 2 bases, leaving 16 bases of the junction unmatched. Germline lookup yields CDR1 ENHRY and CDR2 SYGVKD. The chain's CDR3 is CAISERQGGAHQAYGYTF. The CDR3 DNA follows: TGTGCCATCAGTGAGCGACAAGGGGGCGCGCATCAGGCCTATGGCTACACCTTC.

The chain uses TRBV6-1 and TRBJ2-1; D gene unclear. CDR1 is MNHNS and CDR2 is SASEGT in the germline V gene. CDR3 length equals 17 residues. V was clipped by 4 bases and J by 1 base, with 17 bases between them. The CDR3 sequence: CASSAPGSGISYNEQFF. The CDR3 DNA is TGTGCCAGCAGTGCCCCCGGTTCGGGTATTTCCTACAATGAGCAGTTCTTC.

J is TRBJ2-5 and V is TRBV5-4; D is possibly TRBD2 (5 bases). The CDR3 has 14 residues. V shed 4 bases and J shed 0 bases, with 10 bases lying between them. Germline V CDR1 and CDR2: SGHNT, YYREEE (reference sequence). In DNA, the CDR3 is TGTGCCAGCAGCGAAGACTACTACCAAGAGACCCAGTACTTC. Protein product: CASSEDYYQETQYF.

This clone was counted a single time. The V and J genes are TRBV21-1 and TRBJ2-1; the D call TRBD1 from the table was never checked on the DNA. TRBV21-1 is described as a pseudogene. The CDR3 loop spans 15 amino acids. The DNA for the CDR3 is TGTGCCAGCACCGAAGGGGGACAGGGGTTTGATGAGCAGTTCTTC. This codes for CASTEGGQGFDEQFF.

The chain has TRBV30 and TRBJ1-2; D unclear. The CDR3 totals 14 residues. Germline assignment: CDR1 GTSNPN and CDR2 SVGIG (reference sequence). Deletions cut 2 bases from V and 6 bases from J, with 16 bases between. In DNA form, the CDR3 reads TGTGCCTGGAGTCCGTCGGTTGAGAAAGATGGCTACACCTTC. Translating gives CAWSPSVEKDGYTF.

A note on this clone: At one of its ends the junction is not consistent with the germline gene, which may arise from a read error. This chain joins TRBV5-6 and TRBJ1-2; 7 nucleotides line up with TRBD1. The CDR3 runs 11 residues. The germline CDR1 and CDR2 sequences are SGHDT and YYEEEE. The CDR3 DNA reads as TGTGCCAGCAGCGAAGGACCGGGACAGAGCTTC. Residues: CASSEGPGQSF.

This CDR3 is CASSYGDSSGNTIYF. The CDR3 nucleotides are TGTGCCAGCAGTTACGGGGACAGCTCTGGAAACACCATATATTTT. The chain uses TRBV6-5 and TRBJ1-3; 7 bases are a match to TRBD1. The CDR3 is made up of 15 amino acids. The ends lost 2 bases at V and 0 bases at J; junction bases unmatched: 1. Germline CDR1 and CDR2: MNHEY and SVGAGI.

CDR3 region: CASSVSGLKNTEAFF. The CDR3 bases are TGTGCCAGCAGCGTATCTGGCTTGAAGAACACTGAAGCTTTCTTT. This chain uses TRBV9 with TRBJ1-1; D unclear. This CDR3 is 15 amino acids long. Trimming took off 1 base at V and 1 base at J, with 11 bases between the two ends. The germline V gene encodes CDR1 SGDLS and CDR2 YYNGEE.